The clone carrying this T cell receptor beta chain was detected many times. Its specificity is not known. This entry belongs to a study of T-cell reconstitution after alpha-beta-depleted transplantation in children. Overall study results and limits: The main origin of T-cell counts and diversity one year after transplant was newly produced T cells. Some patients' high day-60 TCRbeta diversity was attributed to recipient cells surviving conditioning. There were reportedly several hundred expanded graft clones from which alpha-beta T cells came about two months after transplant.

Unique molecular identifiers were incorporated during preparation of the TCRbeta library. In TCRdb, the PCR reads were re-called with MiXCR into one record per CDR3 protein. The sample has 98,000 or so distinct CDR3 sequences, about 22% seen once. The germline V and J ends were trimmed by 7 bases and 1 base, with 19 bases remaining between them. This CDR3 contains 17 residues. In germline, CDR1 is MDHEN, CDR2 SYDVKM. The chain joins TRBV28 to TRBJ2-2; tentatively, D is TRBD2 (6 bases). This sequence originates from a boy aged 2-15 years with acute lymphoblastic leukemia, due to receive a stem cell transplant. The material was PBMCs, obtained before TCRalphabeta/CD19-depleted stem cell transplant. CDR3 sequence reads: CASNPLRDGMNTGELFF. In nucleotides, the CDR3 is TGTGCCAGCAACCCCTTGCGGGATGGGATGAACACCGGGGAGCTGTTTTTT.